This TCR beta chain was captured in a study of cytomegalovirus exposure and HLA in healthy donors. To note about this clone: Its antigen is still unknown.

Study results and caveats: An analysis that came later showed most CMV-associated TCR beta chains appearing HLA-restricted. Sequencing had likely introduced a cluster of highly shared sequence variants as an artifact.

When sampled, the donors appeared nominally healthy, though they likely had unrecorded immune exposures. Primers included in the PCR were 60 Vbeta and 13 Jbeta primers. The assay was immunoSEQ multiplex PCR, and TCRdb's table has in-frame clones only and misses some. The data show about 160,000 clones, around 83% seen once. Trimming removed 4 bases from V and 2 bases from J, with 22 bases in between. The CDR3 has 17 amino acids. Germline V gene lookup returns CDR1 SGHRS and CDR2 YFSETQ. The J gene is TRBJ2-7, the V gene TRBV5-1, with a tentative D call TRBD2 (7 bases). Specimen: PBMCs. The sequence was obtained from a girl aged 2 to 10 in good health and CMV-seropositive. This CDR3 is CASSVLSAGAGAYEQYF. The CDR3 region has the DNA TGCGCCAGCAGCGTCCTTTCTGCGGGGGCCGGGGCCTACGAGCAGTACTTC.